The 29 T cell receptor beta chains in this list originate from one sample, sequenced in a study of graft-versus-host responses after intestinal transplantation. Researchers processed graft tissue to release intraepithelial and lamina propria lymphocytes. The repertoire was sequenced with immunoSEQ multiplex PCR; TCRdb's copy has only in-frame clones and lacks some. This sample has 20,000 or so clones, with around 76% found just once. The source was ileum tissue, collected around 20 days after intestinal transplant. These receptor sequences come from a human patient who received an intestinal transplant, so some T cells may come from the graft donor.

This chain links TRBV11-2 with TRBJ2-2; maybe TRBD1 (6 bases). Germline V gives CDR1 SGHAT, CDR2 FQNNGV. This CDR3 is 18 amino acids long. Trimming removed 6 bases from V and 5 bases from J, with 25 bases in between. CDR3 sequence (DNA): TGTGCCAGCAGGAAGACAGATGACAGGACCGCTTGGACCGGGGAGCTGTTTTTT. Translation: CASRKTDDRTAWTGELFF.

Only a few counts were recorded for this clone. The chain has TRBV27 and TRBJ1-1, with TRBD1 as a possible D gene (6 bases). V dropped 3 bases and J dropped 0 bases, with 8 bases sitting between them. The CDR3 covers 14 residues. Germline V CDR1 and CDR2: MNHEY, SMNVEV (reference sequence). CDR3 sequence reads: CASSFPGVNTEAFF. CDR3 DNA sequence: TGTGCCAGCAGTTTTCCAGGGGTGAACACTGAAGCTTTCTTT.

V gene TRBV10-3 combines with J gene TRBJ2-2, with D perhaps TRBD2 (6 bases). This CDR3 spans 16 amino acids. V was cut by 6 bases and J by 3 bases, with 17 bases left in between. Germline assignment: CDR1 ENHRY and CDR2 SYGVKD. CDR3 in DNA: TGTGCCATCAGCGCATGGGTTAGCGGATACACCGGGGAGCTGTTTTTT. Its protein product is CAISAWVSGYTGELFF.

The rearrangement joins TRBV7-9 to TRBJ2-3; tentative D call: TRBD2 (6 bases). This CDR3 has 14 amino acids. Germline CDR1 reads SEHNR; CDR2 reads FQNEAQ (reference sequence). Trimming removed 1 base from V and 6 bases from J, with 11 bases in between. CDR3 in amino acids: CASSLGGDGDTQYF. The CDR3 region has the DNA TGTGCCAGCAGCTTAGGGGGGGATGGGGATACGCAGTATTTT.

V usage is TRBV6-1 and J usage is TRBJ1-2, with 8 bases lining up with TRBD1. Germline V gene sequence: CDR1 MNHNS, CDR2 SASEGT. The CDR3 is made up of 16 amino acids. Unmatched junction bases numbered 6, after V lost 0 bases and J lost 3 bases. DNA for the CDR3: TGTGCCAGCAGTGAAGCGCCCAGGGGGCTGCACTATGGCTACACCTTC. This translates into CASSEAPRGLHYGYTF.

For the CDR3, the DNA is TGCGCCAGCAGTGCGGGAGACGATTATGGCTACACCTTC. This translates into CASSAGDDYGYTF. The chain joins TRBV10-2 to TRBJ1-2, with D uncertain. The CDR3 length is 13 residues. Trimming took 4 bases from V and 5 from J, leaving 11 bases between them. The germline gives CDR1 WSHSY, CDR2 SAAADI.

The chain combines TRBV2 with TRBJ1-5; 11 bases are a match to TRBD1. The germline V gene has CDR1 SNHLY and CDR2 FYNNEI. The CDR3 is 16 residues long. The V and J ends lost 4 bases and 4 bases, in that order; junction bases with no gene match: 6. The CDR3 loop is CASSAGTGGWNQPQHF. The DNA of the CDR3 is TGTGCCAGCAGTGCGGGGACAGGGGGTTGGAATCAGCCCCAGCATTTT.

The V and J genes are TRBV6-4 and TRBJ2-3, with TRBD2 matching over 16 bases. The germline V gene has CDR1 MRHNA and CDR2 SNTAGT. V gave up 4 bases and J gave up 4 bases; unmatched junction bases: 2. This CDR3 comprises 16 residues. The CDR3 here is CASSAGLAGGPDTQYF. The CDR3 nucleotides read TGTGCCAGCAGTGCGGGACTAGCGGGGGGGCCAGATACGCAGTATTTT.

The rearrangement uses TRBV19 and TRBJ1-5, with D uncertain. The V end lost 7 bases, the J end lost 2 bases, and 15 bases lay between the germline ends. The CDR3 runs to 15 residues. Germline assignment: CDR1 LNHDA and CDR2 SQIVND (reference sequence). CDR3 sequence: CASMRVFSRNQPQHF. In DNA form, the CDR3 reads TGTGCCAGTATGAGGGTCTTTTCGCGCAATCAGCCCCAGCATTTT. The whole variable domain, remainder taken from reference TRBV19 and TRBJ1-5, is DGGITQSPKYLFRKEGQNVTLSCEQNLNHDAMYWYRQDPGQGLRLIYYSQIVNDFQKGDIAEGYSVSREKKESFPLTVTSAQKNPTAFYLCASMRVFSRNQPQHFGDGTRLSIL.

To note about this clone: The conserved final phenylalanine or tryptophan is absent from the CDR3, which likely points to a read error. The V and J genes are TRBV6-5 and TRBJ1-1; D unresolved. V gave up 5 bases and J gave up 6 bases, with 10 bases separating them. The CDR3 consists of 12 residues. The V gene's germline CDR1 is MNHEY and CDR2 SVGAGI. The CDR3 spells CASSHFGAEAFS. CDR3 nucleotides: TGTGCCAGCAGTCACTTTGGGGCTGAAGCTTTCTCT.

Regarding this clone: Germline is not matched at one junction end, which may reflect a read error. CDR3 coding DNA: TGTGCCACCAGTTGGGGGGGGCTGGGCTACGAGCAGTACTTC. It codes for CATSWGGLGYEQYF. The V call is TRBV28, the J call TRBJ2-7, with D possibly being TRBD2 (7 bases). This CDR3 region has 14 residues. The V gene's germline CDR1 is MDHEN and CDR2 SYDVKM.

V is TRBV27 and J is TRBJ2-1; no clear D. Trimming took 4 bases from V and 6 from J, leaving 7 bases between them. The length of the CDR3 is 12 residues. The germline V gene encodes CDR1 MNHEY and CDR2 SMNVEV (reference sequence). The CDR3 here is CASSYSGNEQFF. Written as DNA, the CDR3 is TGTGCCAGCAGTTATTCGGGCAATGAGCAGTTCTTC.

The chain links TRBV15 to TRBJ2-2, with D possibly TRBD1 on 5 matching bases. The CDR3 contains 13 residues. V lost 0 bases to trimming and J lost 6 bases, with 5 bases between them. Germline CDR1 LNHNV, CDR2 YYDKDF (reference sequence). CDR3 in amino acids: CATSREGAGELFF. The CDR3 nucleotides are TGTGCCACCAGCAGAGAAGGGGCCGGGGAGCTGTTTTTT.

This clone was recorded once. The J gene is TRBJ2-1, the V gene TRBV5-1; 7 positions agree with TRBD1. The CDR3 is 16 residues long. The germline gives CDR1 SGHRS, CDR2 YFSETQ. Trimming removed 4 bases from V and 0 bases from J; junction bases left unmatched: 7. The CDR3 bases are TGCGCCAGCAGCGGGACAGCAAAATCCTCCTACAATGAGCAGTTCTTC. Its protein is CASSGTAKSSYNEQFF.

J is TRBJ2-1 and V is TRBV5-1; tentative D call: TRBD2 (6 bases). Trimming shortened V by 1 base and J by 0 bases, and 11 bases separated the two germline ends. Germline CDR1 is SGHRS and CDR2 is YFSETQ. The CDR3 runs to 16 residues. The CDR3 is CASSLFGTLSYNEQFF. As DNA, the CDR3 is TGCGCCAGCAGCTTGTTCGGGACTCTCTCCTACAATGAGCAGTTCTTC.

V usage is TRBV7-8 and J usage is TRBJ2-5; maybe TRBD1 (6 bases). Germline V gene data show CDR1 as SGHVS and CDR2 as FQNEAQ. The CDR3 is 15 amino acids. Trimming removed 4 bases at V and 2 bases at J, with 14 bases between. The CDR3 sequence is CASSSPPGHQETQYF. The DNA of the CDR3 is TGTGCCAGCAGCTCCCCCCCGGGACATCAAGAGACCCAGTACTTC.

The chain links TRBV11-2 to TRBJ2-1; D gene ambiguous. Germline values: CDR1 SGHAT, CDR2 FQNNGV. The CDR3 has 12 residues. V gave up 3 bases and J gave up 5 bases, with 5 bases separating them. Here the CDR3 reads CASSFLNNEQFF. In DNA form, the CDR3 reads TGTGCCAGCAGCTTCTTAAACAATGAGCAGTTCTTC.

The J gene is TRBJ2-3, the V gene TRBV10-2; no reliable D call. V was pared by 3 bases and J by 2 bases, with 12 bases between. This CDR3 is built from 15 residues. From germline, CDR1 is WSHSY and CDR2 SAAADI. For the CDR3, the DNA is TGCGCCAGCAGTGAATGGTCCCTCTACACAGATACGCAGTATTTT. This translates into CASSEWSLYTDTQYF.

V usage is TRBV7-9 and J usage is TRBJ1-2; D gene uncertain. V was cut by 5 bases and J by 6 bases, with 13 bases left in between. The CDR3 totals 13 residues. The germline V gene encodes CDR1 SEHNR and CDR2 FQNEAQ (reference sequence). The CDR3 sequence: CASSRLPADGYTF. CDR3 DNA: TGTGCCAGCAGCCGACTCCCCGCGGATGGCTACACCTTC. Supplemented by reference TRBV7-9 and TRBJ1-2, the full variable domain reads DTGVSQNPRHKITKRGQNVTFRCDPISEHNRLYWYRQTLGQGPEFLTYFQNEAQLEKSRLLSDRFSAERPKGSFSTLEIQRTEQGDSAMYLCASSRLPADGYTFGSGTRLTVV.

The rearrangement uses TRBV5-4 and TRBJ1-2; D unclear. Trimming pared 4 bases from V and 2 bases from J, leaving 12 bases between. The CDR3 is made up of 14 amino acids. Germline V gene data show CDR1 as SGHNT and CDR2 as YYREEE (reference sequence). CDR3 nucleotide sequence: TGTGCCAGCAGCGCGGGCGTGGACAACTATGGCTACACCTTC. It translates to CASSAGVDNYGYTF.

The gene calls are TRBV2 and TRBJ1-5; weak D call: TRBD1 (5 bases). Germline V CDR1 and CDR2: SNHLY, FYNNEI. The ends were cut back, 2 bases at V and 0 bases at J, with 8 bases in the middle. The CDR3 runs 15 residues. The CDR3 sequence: CASSEQGGSNQPQHF. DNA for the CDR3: TGTGCCAGCAGTGAACAGGGCGGTAGCAATCAGCCCCAGCATTTT.

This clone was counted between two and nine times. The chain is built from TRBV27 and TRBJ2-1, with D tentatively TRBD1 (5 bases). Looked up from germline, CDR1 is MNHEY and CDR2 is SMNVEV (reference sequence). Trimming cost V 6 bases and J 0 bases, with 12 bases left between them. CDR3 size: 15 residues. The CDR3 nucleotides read TGTGCCAGCAGGAAGGGGCCGAGCTCCTACAATGAGCAGTTCTTC. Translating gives CASRKGPSSYNEQFF.

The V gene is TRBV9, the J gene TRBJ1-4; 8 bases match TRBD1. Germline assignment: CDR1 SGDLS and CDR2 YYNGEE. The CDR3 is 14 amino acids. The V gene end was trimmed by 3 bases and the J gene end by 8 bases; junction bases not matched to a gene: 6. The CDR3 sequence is CASSGTGSGEKLFF. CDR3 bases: TGTGCCAGCAGCGGGACAGGGTCTGGGGAAAAACTGTTTTTT.

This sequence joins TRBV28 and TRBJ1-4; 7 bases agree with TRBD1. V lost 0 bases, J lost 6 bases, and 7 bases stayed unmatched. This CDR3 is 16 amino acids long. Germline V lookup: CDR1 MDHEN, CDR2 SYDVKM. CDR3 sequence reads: CASSLWDRKGDEKLFF. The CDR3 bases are TGTGCCAGCAGTTTATGGGACAGGAAGGGAGATGAAAAACTGTTTTTT. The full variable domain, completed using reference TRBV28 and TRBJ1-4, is DVKVTQSSRYLVKRTGEKVFLECVQDMDHENMFWYRQDPGLGLRLIYFSYDVKMKEKGDIPEGYSVSREKKERFSLILESASTNQTSMYLCASSLWDRKGDEKLFFGSGTQLSVL.

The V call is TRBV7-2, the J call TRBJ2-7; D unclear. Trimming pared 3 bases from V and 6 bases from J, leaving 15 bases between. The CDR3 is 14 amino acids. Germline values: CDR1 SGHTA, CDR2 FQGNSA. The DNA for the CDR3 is TGTGCCAGCAGCTTCATCTCACAAGCGACCGAGCAGTACTTC. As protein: CASSFISQATEQYF.

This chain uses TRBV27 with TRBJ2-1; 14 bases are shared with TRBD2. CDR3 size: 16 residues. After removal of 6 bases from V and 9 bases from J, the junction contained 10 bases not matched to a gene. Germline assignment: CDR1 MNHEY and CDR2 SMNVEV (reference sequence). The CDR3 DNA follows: TGTGCCAGCAGGCGATACTACGGACTAGCGGGAGGTGAGCAGTTCTTC. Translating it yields CASRRYYGLAGGEQFF.

The CDR3 DNA follows: TGTGCCACCGAGCGCGGGAGAGGGTACGAGCAGTACTTC. This sequence encodes CATERGRGYEQYF. V gene TRBV7-2 combines with J gene TRBJ2-5; 7 nucleotides agree with TRBD2. The J call may be in error: the DNA end matches TRBJ2-7 better. Per germline, CDR1 SGHTA and CDR2 FQGNSA. CDR3 length: 13 amino acids.

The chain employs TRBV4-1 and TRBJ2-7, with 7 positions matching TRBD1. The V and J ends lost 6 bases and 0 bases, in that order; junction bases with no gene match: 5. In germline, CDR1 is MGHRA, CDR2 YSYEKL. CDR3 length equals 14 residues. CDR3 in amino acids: CASRRRDSSYEQYF. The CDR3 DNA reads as TGCGCCAGCAGACGTCGGGACAGCTCCTACGAGCAGTACTTC.

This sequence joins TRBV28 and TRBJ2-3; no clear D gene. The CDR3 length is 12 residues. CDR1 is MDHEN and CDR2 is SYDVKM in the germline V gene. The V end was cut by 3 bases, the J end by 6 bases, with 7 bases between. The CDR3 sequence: CASSLATDTQYF. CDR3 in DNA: TGTGCCAGCAGTTTGGCCACGGATACGCAGTATTTT.